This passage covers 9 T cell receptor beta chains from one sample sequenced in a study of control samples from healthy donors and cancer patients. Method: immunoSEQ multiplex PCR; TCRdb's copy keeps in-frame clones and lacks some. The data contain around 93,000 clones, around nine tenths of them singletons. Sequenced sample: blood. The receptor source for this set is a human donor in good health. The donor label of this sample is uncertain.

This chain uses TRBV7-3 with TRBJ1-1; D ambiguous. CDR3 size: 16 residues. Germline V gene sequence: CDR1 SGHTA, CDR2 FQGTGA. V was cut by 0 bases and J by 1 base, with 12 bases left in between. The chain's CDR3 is CASSLTPLRRNTEAFF. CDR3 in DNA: TGTGCCAGCAGCTTAACACCGCTAAGACGGAACACTGAAGCTTTCTTT.

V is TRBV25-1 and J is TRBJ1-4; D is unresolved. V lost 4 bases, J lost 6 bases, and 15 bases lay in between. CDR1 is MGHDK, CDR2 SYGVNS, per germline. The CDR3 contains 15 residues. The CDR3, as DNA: TGTGCCAGCAGTGCCTACACCGGCGGTGATGAAAAACTGTTTTTT. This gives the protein CASSAYTGGDEKLFF.

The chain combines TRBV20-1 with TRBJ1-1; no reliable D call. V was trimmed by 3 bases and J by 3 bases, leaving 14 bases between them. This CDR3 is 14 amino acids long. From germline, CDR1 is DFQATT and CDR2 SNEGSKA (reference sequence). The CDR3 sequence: CSASIQGRYTEAFF. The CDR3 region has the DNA TGCAGTGCTAGTATACAAGGGAGGTACACTGAAGCTTTCTTT.

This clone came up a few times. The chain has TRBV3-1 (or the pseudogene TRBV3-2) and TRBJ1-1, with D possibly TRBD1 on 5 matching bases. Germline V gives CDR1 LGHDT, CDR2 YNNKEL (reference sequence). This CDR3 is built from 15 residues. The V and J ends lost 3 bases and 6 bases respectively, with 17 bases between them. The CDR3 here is CASSQGGFLNSEAFF. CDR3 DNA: TGTGCCAGCAGCCAGGGGGGATTCCTCAACTCTGAAGCTTTCTTT.

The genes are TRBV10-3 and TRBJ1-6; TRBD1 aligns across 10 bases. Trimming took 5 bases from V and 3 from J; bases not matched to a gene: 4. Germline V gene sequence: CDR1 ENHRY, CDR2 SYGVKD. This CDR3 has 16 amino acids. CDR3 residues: CAISPGTGVYNSPLHF. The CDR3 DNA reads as TGTGCCATCAGTCCCGGGACAGGGGTCTATAATTCACCCCTCCACTTT.

In DNA form, the CDR3 reads TGTGCCAGCAGCCAAGTCAGGGGAGGTGGAAACACCATATATTTT. Protein product: CASSQVRGGGNTIYF. The V and J genes are TRBV14 and TRBJ1-3, with a possible D match to TRBD1 (6 bases). V was cut by 1 base and J by 3 bases, with 10 bases left in between. CDR3 length equals 15 residues. Germline-derived CDR1 and CDR2 are SGHDN and FVKESK. Full variable domain (rest looked up from reference TRBV14 and TRBJ1-3): EAGVTQFPSHSVIEKGQTVTLRCDPISGHDNLYWYRRVMGKEIKFLLHFVKESKQDESGMPNNRFLAERTGGTYSTLKVQPAELEDSGVYFCASSQVRGGGNTIYFGEGSWLTVV.

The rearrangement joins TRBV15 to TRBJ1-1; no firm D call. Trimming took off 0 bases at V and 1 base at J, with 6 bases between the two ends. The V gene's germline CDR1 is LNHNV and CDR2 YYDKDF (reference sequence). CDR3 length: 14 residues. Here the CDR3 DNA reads TGTGCCACCAGCAGAGAAGAGGGGAACACTGAAGCTTTCTTT. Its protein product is CATSREEGNTEAFF.

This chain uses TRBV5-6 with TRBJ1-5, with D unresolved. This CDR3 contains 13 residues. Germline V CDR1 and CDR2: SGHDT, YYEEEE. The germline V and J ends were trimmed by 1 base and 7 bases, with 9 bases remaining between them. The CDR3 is CASSLSRNQPQHF. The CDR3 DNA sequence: TGTGCCAGCAGCTTGTCTAGGAACCAGCCCCAGCATTTT.

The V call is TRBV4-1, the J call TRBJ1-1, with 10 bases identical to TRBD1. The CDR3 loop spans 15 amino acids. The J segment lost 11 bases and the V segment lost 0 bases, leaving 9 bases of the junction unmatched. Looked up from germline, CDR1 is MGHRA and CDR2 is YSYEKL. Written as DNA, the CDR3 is TGCGCCAGCAGCCAAGATCTGACGGACAGGGGGTTCGCTTTCTTT. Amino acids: CASSQDLTDRGFAFF.